The table lists the clone carrying this T cell receptor beta chain with many counts. The antigen remains undetermined. This entry is derived from a study of neurological immune-mediated disorders. Findings and caveats of the study: Expansion of TCR clones was greatest in HTLV-1-associated myelopathy and smallest in multiple sclerosis, where it fell below that of healthy controls.

This CDR3 region has 17 residues. The V gene's germline CDR1 is KGHSH and CDR2 LQKENI. Trimming removed 1 base at V and 5 bases at J, with 21 bases between. Sorted libraries drew on approximately 980,000 CD4+ or CD8+ T cells. Synthesis of cDNA was carried out by template-switch 5'RACE. The reaction used 10-nucleotide random UMIs. Every sequencing run gave over 200 million TCR-beta sequences, taken from 15-18 subjects. Via MiXCR, TCRdb re-called the 5' RACE reads, giving one row per CDR3 protein. Here the sample spans 35,000 to 55,000 distinct CDR3 sequences, 6% to 7% being singletons. The receptor was derived from a woman aged 40 to 50 in good health. The specimen sequenced was CD4+ T cells from blood. The rearrangement links TRBV18 to TRBJ2-7; D perhaps matches TRBD2 (5 bases). CDR3 protein: CASSPQATRVGGNEQYF. The CDR3 DNA follows: TGTGCCAGCTCACCACAAGCCACGCGGGTCGGAGGCAACGAGCAGTACTTC.